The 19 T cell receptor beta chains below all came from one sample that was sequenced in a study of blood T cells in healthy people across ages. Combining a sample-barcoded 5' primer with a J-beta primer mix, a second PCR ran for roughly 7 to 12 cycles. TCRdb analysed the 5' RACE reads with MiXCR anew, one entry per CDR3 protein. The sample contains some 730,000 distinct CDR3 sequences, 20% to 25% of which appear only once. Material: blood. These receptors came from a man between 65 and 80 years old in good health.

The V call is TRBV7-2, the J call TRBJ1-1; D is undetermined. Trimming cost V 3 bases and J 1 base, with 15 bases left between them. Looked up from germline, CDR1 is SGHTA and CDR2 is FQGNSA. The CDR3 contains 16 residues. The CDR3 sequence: CASSFGGGGSNTEAFF. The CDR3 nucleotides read TGTGCCAGCAGCTTTGGCGGAGGCGGATCGAACACTGAAGCTTTCTTT.

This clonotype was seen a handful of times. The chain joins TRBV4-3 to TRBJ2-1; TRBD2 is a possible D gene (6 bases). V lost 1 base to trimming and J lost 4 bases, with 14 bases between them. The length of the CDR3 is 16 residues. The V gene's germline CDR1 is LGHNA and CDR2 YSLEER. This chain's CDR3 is CASSQVTRELYNEQFF. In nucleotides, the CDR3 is TGCGCCAGCAGCCAAGTTACACGGGAGCTATACAATGAGCAGTTCTTC.

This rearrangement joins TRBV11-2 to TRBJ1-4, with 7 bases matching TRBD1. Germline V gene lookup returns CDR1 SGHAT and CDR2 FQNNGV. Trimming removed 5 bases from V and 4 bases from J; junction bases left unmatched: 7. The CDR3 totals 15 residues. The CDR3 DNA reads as TGTGCCAGCAGCCTCAGGGGGGGAAGTAATGAAAAACTGTTTTTT. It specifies CASSLRGGSNEKLFF.

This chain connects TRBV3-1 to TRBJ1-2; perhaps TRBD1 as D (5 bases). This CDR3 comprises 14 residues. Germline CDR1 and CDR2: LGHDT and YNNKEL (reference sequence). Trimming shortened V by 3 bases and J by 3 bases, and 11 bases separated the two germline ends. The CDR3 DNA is TGTGCCAGCAGCCACGCACCGGGACACTATGGCTACACCTTC. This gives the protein CASSHAPGHYGYTF.

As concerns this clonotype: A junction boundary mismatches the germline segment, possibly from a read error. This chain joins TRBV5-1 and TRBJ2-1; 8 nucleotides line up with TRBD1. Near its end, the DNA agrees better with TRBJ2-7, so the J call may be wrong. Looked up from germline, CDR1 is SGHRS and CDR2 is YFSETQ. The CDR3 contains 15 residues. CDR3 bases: TGCGTCAGCAGCTTGGGCTGGACAGGGTCATACGAGCAGTACTTC. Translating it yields CVSSLGWTGSYEQYF.

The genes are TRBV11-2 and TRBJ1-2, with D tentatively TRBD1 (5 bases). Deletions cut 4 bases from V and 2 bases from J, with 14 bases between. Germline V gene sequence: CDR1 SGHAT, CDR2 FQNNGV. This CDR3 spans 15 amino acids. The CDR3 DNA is TGTGCCAGCAGCTCCCGGGACCTTTTCAACTATGGCTACACCTTC. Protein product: CASSSRDLFNYGYTF.

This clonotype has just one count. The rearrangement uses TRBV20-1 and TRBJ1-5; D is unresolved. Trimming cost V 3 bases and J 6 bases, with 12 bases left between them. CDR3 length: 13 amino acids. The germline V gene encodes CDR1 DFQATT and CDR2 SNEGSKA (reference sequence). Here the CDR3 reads CSASVGSGQPQHF. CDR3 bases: TGCAGTGCTAGCGTGGGATCCGGTCAGCCCCAGCATTTT.

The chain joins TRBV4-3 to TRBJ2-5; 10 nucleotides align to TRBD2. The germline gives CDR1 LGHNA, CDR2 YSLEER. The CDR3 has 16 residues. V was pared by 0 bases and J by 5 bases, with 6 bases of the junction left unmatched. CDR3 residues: CASSQDQASGSETQYF. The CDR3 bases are TGCGCCAGCAGCCAAGATCAGGCTAGCGGGAGCGAGACCCAGTACTTC.

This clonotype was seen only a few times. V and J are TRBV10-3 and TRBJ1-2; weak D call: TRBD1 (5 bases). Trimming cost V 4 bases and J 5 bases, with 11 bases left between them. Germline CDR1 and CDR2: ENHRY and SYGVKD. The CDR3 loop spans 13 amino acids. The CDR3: CAISADKRYGYTF. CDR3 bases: TGTGCCATCAGTGCGGACAAGCGATATGGCTACACCTTC.

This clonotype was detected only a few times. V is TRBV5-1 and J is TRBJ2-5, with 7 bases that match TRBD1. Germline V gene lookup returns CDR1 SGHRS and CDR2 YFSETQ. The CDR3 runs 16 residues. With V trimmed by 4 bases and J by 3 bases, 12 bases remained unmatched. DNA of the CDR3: TGCGCCAGCAGCGTTCCAGACAGGGTCCTTAAAGAGACCCAGTACTTC. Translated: CASSVPDRVLKETQYF.

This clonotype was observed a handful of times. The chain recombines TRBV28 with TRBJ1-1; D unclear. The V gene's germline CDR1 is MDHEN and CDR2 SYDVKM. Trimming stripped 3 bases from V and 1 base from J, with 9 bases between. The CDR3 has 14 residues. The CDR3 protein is CASSFPHRNTEAFF. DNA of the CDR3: TGTGCCAGCAGTTTCCCACACCGGAACACTGAAGCTTTCTTT.

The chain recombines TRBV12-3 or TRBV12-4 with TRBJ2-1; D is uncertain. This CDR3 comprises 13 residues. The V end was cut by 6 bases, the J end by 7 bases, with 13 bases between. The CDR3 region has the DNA TGTGCCAGCAGAGCCAGTGTGGCGAATGAGCAGTTCTTC. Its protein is CASRASVANEQFF.

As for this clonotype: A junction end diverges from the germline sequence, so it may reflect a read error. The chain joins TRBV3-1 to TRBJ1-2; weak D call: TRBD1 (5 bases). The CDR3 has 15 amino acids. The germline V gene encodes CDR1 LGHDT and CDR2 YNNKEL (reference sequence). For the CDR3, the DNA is TGTGCCGGCAGCCGTCCGGGACCCCAAATAGATGGCTACACCTTC. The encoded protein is CAGSRPGPQIDGYTF.

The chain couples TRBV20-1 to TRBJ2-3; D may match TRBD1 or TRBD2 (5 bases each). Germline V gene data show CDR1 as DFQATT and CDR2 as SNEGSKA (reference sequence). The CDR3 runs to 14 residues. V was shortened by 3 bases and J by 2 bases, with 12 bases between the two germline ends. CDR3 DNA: TGCAGTGCTAGTCCGGGGCTCCTCACAGATACGCAGTATTTT. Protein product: CSASPGLLTDTQYF.

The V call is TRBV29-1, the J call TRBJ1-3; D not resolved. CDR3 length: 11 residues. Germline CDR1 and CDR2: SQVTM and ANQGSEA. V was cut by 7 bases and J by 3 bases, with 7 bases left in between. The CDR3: CSAHYGNTIYF. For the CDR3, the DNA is TGCAGCGCCCATTATGGAAACACCATATATTTT.

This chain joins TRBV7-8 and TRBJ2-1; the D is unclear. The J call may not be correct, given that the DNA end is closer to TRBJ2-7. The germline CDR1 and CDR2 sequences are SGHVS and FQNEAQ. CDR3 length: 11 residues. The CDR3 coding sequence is TGTGCCAGCGGCGTGATCTACGAGCAGTACGTC. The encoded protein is CASGVIYEQYV.

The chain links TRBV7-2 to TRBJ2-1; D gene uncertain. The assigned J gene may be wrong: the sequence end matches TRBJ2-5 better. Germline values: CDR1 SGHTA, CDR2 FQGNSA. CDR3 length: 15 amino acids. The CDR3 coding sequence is TGTGCCAGCAGCTTAAGGCAGATCTCCCAGGAGACCCAGTACTTC. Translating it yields CASSLRQISQETQYF.

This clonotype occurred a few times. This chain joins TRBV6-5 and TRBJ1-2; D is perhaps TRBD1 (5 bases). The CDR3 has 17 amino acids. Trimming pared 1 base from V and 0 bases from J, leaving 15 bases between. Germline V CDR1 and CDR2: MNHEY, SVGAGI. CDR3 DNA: TGTGCCAGCAGTTACTTAACAAGGGGAGAGGCTAACTATGGCTACACCTTC. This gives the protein CASSYLTRGEANYGYTF.

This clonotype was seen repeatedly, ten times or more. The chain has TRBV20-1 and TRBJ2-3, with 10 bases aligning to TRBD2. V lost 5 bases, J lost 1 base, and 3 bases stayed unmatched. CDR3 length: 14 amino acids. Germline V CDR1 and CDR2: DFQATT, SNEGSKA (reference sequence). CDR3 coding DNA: TGCAGTGCTCCTACTAGCGGGGGCACAGATACGCAGTATTTT. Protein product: CSAPTSGGTDTQYF.